Shown below are 17 T cell receptor beta chains from a single sample sequenced in a study of blood T cell repertoires in COVID-19. The method was immunoSEQ multiplex PCR; TCRdb's version includes in-frame clones alone and lacks a portion of them. The sample lists about 200,000 clones, roughly nine tenths occurring once. The material sequenced was PBMCs or T cells enriched from blood (not recorded which). These receptors came from a woman in her 30s who had recovered from COVID-19.

Only a few counts were recorded for this clone. V and J are TRBV5-4 and TRBJ1-2; D possibly corresponds to TRBD1 (5 bases). Germline V gene lookup returns CDR1 SGHNT and CDR2 YYREEE (reference sequence). The CDR3 consists of 12 residues. Trimming removed 2 bases at V and 7 bases at J, with 9 bases between. The CDR3 is CASSFPGSGYTF. In nucleotides, the CDR3 is TGTGCCAGCAGCTTTCCAGGGTCTGGCTACACCTTC.

This chain connects TRBV29-1 to TRBJ2-7, with D possibly matching TRBD2 (5 bases). Germline-derived CDR1 and CDR2 are SQVTM and ANQGSEA. V was clipped by 6 bases and J by 6 bases, with 21 bases between them. The CDR3 loop spans 14 amino acids. CDR3 coding DNA: TGCAGCGTCGAGGGTGCGGGCAGGCCGGGCGAGCAGTACTTC. Translated, it gives CSVEGAGRPGEQYF.

The chain couples TRBV5-1 to TRBJ2-7, with TRBD1 matching 7 bases. Germline-derived CDR1 and CDR2 are SGHRS and YFSETQ. CDR3 size: 14 residues. Trimming took 0 bases from V and 2 from J; bases not matched to a gene: 2. CDR3 sequence reads: CASSLEGAPYEQYF. For the CDR3, the DNA is TGCGCCAGCAGCTTGGAGGGGGCCCCCTACGAGCAGTACTTC.

The chain uses TRBV5-5 and TRBJ2-7, with 9 bases that match TRBD2. CDR1 and CDR2 (germline): SGHKS, YYEKEE (reference sequence). This CDR3 spans 15 amino acids. V lost 3 bases, J lost 0 bases, and 4 bases stayed unmatched. CDR3 sequence (DNA): TGTGCCAGCAGCTATAGCGGGAGACGCTCCTACGAGCAGTACTTC. Amino acid sequence: CASSYSGRRSYEQYF.

The chain recombines TRBV5-1 with TRBJ2-6, with D unclear. Trimming pared 2 bases from V and 2 bases from J, leaving 14 bases between. The CDR3 sequence is 17 residues long. Germline CDR1 reads SGHRS; CDR2 reads YFSETQ. This chain's CDR3 is CASSLSTGFTGANVLTF. Here the CDR3 DNA reads TGCGCCAGCAGCTTATCGACTGGGTTTACTGGGGCCAACGTCCTGACTTTC.

The chain is built from TRBV2 and TRBJ1-2; no clear D gene. The CDR3 has 12 residues. V lost 9 bases and J lost 8, with 16 bases in between. Germline V CDR1 and CDR2: SNHLY, FYNNEI. CDR3 region: CASAPGGLGYTF. DNA of the CDR3: TGTGCCAGTGCTCCGGGAGGTCTCGGCTACACCTTC.

This clone has just one count. The chain joins TRBV30 to TRBJ2-7; TRBD2 is a possible D gene (6 bases). Germline assignment: CDR1 GTSNPN and CDR2 SVGIG (reference sequence). The CDR3 contains 12 residues. Trimming removed 4 bases at V and 5 bases at J, with 12 bases between. For the CDR3, the DNA is TGTGCCTGGACCATGACTAGAAACGAGCAGTACTTC. Its translation: CAWTMTRNEQYF.

This sequence joins TRBV5-1 and TRBJ2-3; TRBD2 matches 12 bases. Per germline, CDR1 SGHRS and CDR2 YFSETQ. The CDR3 length is 16 residues. Trimming took 4 bases from V and 5 from J; bases not matched to a gene: 8. This CDR3 is CASSKIPGLAGDTQYF. In nucleotides, the CDR3 is TGCGCCAGCAGCAAAATTCCGGGACTAGCGGGAGATACGCAGTATTTT.

This clone came up many times. The V call is TRBV27, the J call TRBJ2-2; 9 bases map to TRBD1. The length of the CDR3 is 14 residues. Germline lookup yields CDR1 MNHEY and CDR2 SMNVEV (reference sequence). With 9 bases clipped from V and 5 bases from J, the junction kept 7 bases outside the gene matches. Written as DNA, the CDR3 is TGTGCCAGTACTCGGACAGGGGAGACCGGGGAGCTGTTTTTT. Encoded protein: CASTRTGETGELFF.

The V and J genes are TRBV6-2 or TRBV6-3 and TRBJ1-2; 7 positions match TRBD1. With 3 bases clipped from V and 6 bases from J, the junction kept 7 bases outside the gene matches. Germline values: CDR1 MNHEY, CDR2 SVGEGT. The CDR3 runs 14 residues. The CDR3 spells CASSYSQGTDGYTF. CDR3 bases: TGTGCCAGCAGTTATAGTCAAGGGACAGATGGCTACACCTTC.

This chain links TRBV5-8 with TRBJ2-7; a weak D match, TRBD1 (5 bases). V shed 5 bases and J shed 2 bases, with 14 bases lying between them. This CDR3 is built from 14 residues. The germline V gene encodes CDR1 SGHTS and CDR2 YDEGEE. In DNA, the CDR3 is TGTGCCAGCAGGAGCAGAAGGGGTGCCTACGAGCAGTACTTC. Its protein is CASRSRRGAYEQYF. The variable domain in full, completed from reference TRBV5-8 and TRBJ2-7, reads EAGVTQSPTHLIKTRGQQATLRCSPISGHTSVYWYQQALGLGLQFLLWYDEGEERNRGNFPPRFSGRQFPNYSSELNVNALELEDSALYLCASRSRRGAYEQYFGPGTRLTVT.

As for this clone: The junction shows a germline mismatch at one end, possibly a read error. The chain recombines TRBV30 with TRBJ1-2, with D unclear. CDR1 is GTSNPN and CDR2 is SVGIG in the germline V gene (reference sequence). The CDR3 runs 12 residues. DNA for the CDR3: TGTGCCTGGAGTGTCAACAGCTATAGCTACACCTTC. Translating it yields CAWSVNSYSYTF.

The rearrangement links TRBV30 to TRBJ1-5; no firm D call. This CDR3 comprises 13 residues. V was trimmed by 3 bases and J by 8 bases, leaving 14 bases between them. The V gene's germline CDR1 is GTSNPN and CDR2 SVGIG (reference sequence). The CDR3 nucleotides are TGTGCCTGGAGCTTTAACTTGGAGGAGCCCCAGCATTTT. Translation: CAWSFNLEEPQHF.

The chain carries TRBV12-5 and TRBJ1-1; perhaps TRBD1 as D (5 bases). The CDR3 is 16 amino acids. Germline loops: CDR1 LGHNT, CDR2 FRNRAP. The V end was cut by 7 bases, the J end by 0 bases, with 18 bases between. CDR3 nucleotides: TGTGCTAGTGCCCCCGAAAGGGGAACCATGAACACTGAAGCTTTCTTT. Translating gives CASAPERGTMNTEAFF. Filled out from reference TRBV12-5 and TRBJ1-1, the complete variable domain reads DARVTQTPRHKVTEMGQEVTMRCQPILGHNTVFWYRQTMMQGLELLAYFRNRAPLDDSGMPKDRFSAEMPDATLATLKIQPSEPRDSAVYFCASAPERGTMNTEAFFGQGTRLTVV.

This clone was seen just once. This chain joins TRBV9 and TRBJ2-2, with 9 nucleotides matching TRBD2. V was clipped by 0 bases and J by 6 bases; unmatched bases: 9. The germline V gene encodes CDR1 SGDLS and CDR2 YYNGEE. The CDR3 totals 17 residues. CDR3 sequence reads: CASSVGASGNVAGELFF. The CDR3 region has the DNA TGTGCCAGCAGCGTAGGGGCTAGCGGGAACGTCGCCGGGGAGCTGTTTTTT.

The chain couples TRBV6-1 to TRBJ2-1; D not certain. The V and J ends lost 2 bases and 8 bases respectively, with 22 bases between them. The CDR3 has 17 residues. CDR1 and CDR2 from the germline V gene are MNHNS and SASEGT. CDR3 DNA sequence: TGTGCCAGCAGTGAAATATTTTTTCGGTCTAGGTCGTATGAGCAGTTCTTC. Amino acids: CASSEIFFRSRSYEQFF.

The chain is built from TRBV11-2 and TRBJ2-2; possible D gene TRBD1, 6 bases. CDR3 length: 16 residues. Trimming took off 3 bases at V and 6 bases at J, with 17 bases between the two ends. Per germline, CDR1 SGHAT and CDR2 FQNNGV. This CDR3 is CASSFNSAGESGELFF. CDR3 nucleotide sequence: TGTGCCAGCAGCTTTAATTCAGCAGGGGAGTCCGGGGAGCTGTTTTTT. Variable domain in full (rest from reference TRBV11-2 and TRBJ2-2): EAGVAQSPRYKIIEKRQSVAFWCNPISGHATLYWYQQILGQGPKLLIQFQNNGVVDDSQLPKDRFSAERLKGVDSTLKIQPAKLEDSAVYLCASSFNSAGESGELFFGEGSRLTVL.